This T cell receptor beta chain was obtained from a study of blood T cells in healthy people across ages. Sample-barcoded 5' priming and a J-beta primer mix drove a second PCR of 7 to 11 cycles. Each cDNA molecule carried a tag from a template-switch adaptor that contained 12 random nucleotides. TCRdb independently ran MiXCR on the 5' RACE reads; one entry per CDR3 protein. This repertoire shows 1,500,000 or so distinct CDR3 sequences, under 55% found once; its top ten account for around 4%. Germline V gene sequence: CDR1 MNHEY, CDR2 SMNVEV (reference sequence). The V and J ends lost 7 bases and 3 bases respectively, with 14 bases between them. The CDR3 runs to 14 residues.

What was sequenced was blood. V gene TRBV27 combines with J gene TRBJ2-3; D possibly matches TRBD1 or TRBD2 (5 bases each). The TCR sequence derives from a young woman in good health. As DNA, the CDR3 is TGTGCCAGCAACCCGGGGTGGGGGACAGATACGCAGTATTTT. It yields the protein CASNPGWGTDTQYF.